A single sample is the source of the 17 T cell receptor beta chains below, sequenced in a study of OX40 agonist ivuxolimab in advanced cancers. Preparation of the library involved the immunoSEQ multiplex PCR assay. Drawn from immuneACCESS, this table holds only the in-frame rearrangements with V and J called that TCRdb kept. Clones are partly lost; checked studies trace under half to an unresolved V gene and leave the rest unexplained. For this sample there are 75,000 to 85,000 clones; around 86% appear just once. The ten largest make up roughly 0.26% of the sample. The sample was CD4+ or CD8+ T cells sorted from blood, taken in a trial of the OX40 agonist ivuxolimab. Every receptor here comes from an adult with an advanced solid tumor such as melanoma, head and neck, liver or kidney cancer.

This clone was seen a handful of times. This chain connects TRBV27 to TRBJ2-7; D uncertain. Germline lookup yields CDR1 MNHEY and CDR2 SMNVEV (reference sequence). V lost 5 bases and J 5 bases, leaving 13 bases between the germline ends. This CDR3 has 13 amino acids. This chain's CDR3 is CASSTLVSDEQYF. The CDR3 nucleotides are TGTGCCAGCAGTACCCTAGTATCTGACGAGCAGTACTTC.

The V gene is TRBV19, the J gene TRBJ1-4; D is perhaps TRBD1 (5 bases). The germline V gene has CDR1 LNHDA and CDR2 SQIVND (reference sequence). The CDR3 has 15 residues. Trimming took 3 bases from V and 7 from J, leaving 15 bases between them. The CDR3, as DNA: TGTGCCAGTAGTATTATGTCGGGGCGTGGTGAAAAACTGTTTTTT. Translated, it gives CASSIMSGRGEKLFF.

The chain recombines TRBV9 with TRBJ2-7, with D perhaps being TRBD1 or TRBD2 (5 bases each). Germline loops: CDR1 SGDLS, CDR2 YYNGEE. Between the trimmed V and J ends, which lost 1 base and 4 bases, there was a span of 18 bases. The CDR3 spans 16 residues. This CDR3 reads CASSVRRDPKLYEQYF. Here the CDR3 DNA reads TGTGCCAGCAGCGTACGCAGGGACCCCAAGTTATACGAGCAGTACTTC.

This clone was observed a single time. This rearrangement joins TRBV18 to TRBJ1-4; tentatively, D is TRBD1 (6 bases). The CDR3 extends over 17 amino acids. Germline loops: CDR1 KGHSH, CDR2 LQKENI. Trimming removed 2 bases at V and 5 bases at J, with 18 bases between. CDR3 coding DNA: TGTGCCAGCTCACCATCTGCCCAGGGGCGAGGGAATGAAAAACTGTTTTTT. The encoded protein is CASSPSAQGRGNEKLFF.

The rearrangement links TRBV4-2 to TRBJ1-1; D gene unclear. V lost 0 bases to trimming and J lost 0 bases, with 11 bases between them. The CDR3 runs 16 residues. The germline gives CDR1 LGHNA, CDR2 YNFKEQ. The CDR3 DNA reads TGTGCCAGCAGCCAAGAGGAGGGCAGGTTGAACACTGAAGCTTTCTTT. Its protein product is CASSQEEGRLNTEAFF.

The chain joins TRBV18 to TRBJ1-5; D might be TRBD1 (6 bases). This CDR3 contains 16 residues. Trimming pared 4 bases from V and 0 bases from J, leaving 13 bases between. The V gene's germline CDR1 is KGHSH and CDR2 LQKENI. The DNA of the CDR3 is TGTGCCAGCTCACACGGGACATCCTATAGCAATCAGCCCCAGCATTTT. Translating it yields CASSHGTSYSNQPQHF.

The chain carries TRBV7-9 and TRBJ2-3; D may be TRBD1 (5 bases). V lost 3 bases to trimming and J lost 6 bases, with 13 bases between them. Per the germline V gene, CDR1 is SEHNR and CDR2 is FQNEAQ (reference sequence). The CDR3 totals 14 residues. This chain's CDR3 is CASSLGGAGDTQYF. Written as DNA, the CDR3 is TGTGCCAGCAGCTTGGGTGGGGCCGGGGATACGCAGTATTTT.

The chain uses TRBV5-4 and TRBJ2-7, with no clear D. From germline, CDR1 is SGHNT and CDR2 YYREEE (reference sequence). This CDR3 region has 12 residues. The ends were cut back, 4 bases at V and 2 bases at J, with 7 bases in the middle. CDR3 DNA: TGTGCCAGCAGCCTAAACACCTACGAGCAGTACTTC. Translated, it gives CASSLNTYEQYF.

This chain connects TRBV27 to TRBJ2-1, with D hard to call. This CDR3 contains 14 residues. Per germline, CDR1 MNHEY and CDR2 SMNVEV (reference sequence). Trimming shortened V by 0 bases and J by 10 bases, and 13 bases separated the two germline ends. The CDR3 nucleotides read TGTGCCAGCAGTTTATCGTTTTTGGAACGGGAGCAGTTCTTC. Its protein is CASSLSFLEREQFF.

This sequence joins TRBV5-1 and TRBJ2-2, with D possibly being TRBD1 or TRBD2 (6 bases each). The CDR3 has 14 residues. CDR1 is SGHRS, CDR2 YFSETQ, per germline. With 2 bases removed from V and 4 bases from J, the gap between germline ends came to 9 bases. This CDR3 is CASSLGGGTGELFF. CDR3 bases: TGCGCCAGCAGCTTAGGAGGGGGCACCGGGGAGCTGTTTTTT.

This clone was detected once. The chain couples TRBV5-1 to TRBJ2-5; 9 nucleotides line up with TRBD2. Germline V gene data show CDR1 as SGHRS and CDR2 as YFSETQ. J was trimmed by 7 bases and V by 1 base; bases with no gene match: 14. The CDR3 covers 17 residues. CDR3 protein: CASSLRSSASGVGTQYF. CDR3 sequence (DNA): TGCGCCAGCAGCTTGCGGAGCTCCGCTAGCGGGGTGGGGACCCAGTACTTC.

This chain joins TRBV5-1 and TRBJ1-3, with 7 bases identical to TRBD1. Germline CDR1 SGHRS, CDR2 YFSETQ. V lost 0 bases, J lost 0 bases, and 3 bases stayed unmatched. The CDR3 is 16 amino acids. The CDR3 region has the DNA TGCGCCAGCAGCTTGGCGGGACAGTTCTCTGGAAACACCATATATTTT. This sequence encodes CASSLAGQFSGNTIYF.

V is TRBV7-9 and J is TRBJ2-1; 8 nucleotides align to TRBD2. The CDR3 runs to 14 residues. V was pared by 4 bases and J by 7 bases, with 6 bases of the junction left unmatched. Germline V gives CDR1 SEHNR, CDR2 FQNEAQ (reference sequence). The CDR3 region is CASSSDGTSNEQFF. In DNA, the CDR3 is TGTGCCAGCAGCTCCGATGGGACTAGTAATGAGCAGTTCTTC.

The chain uses TRBV7-2 and TRBJ2-1; a weak D match, TRBD2 (6 bases). V was trimmed by 1 base and J by 5 bases, leaving 18 bases between them. The germline CDR1 and CDR2 sequences are SGHTA and FQGNSA. The CDR3 runs 17 residues. CDR3 coding DNA: TGTGCCAGCAGCTTAGGTAGCGGACTTCTTGGGGACAATGAGCAGTTCTTC. This encodes CASSLGSGLLGDNEQFF. The complete variable domain, with remaining parts taken from reference TRBV7-2 and TRBJ2-1, reads GAGVSQSPSNKVTEKGKDVELRCDPISGHTALYWYRQSLGQGLEFLIYFQGNSAPDKSGLPSDRFSAERTGGSVSTLTIQRTQQEDSAVYLCASSLGSGLLGDNEQFFGPGTRLTVL.

The V and J genes are TRBV7-2 and TRBJ2-1; the match to TRBD2 covers 10 bases. V lost 6 bases to trimming and J lost 4 bases; unmatched junction nucleotides: 9. The CDR3 runs 16 residues. The V gene's germline CDR1 is SGHTA and CDR2 FQGNSA. CDR3 DNA sequence: TGTGCCAGCAGAGCGGGAGGGTCCCCATGGTACAATGAGCAGTTCTTC. Its protein product is CASRAGGSPWYNEQFF.

The chain joins TRBV5-6 to TRBJ1-4; weak D call: TRBD1 (6 bases). Germline CDR1 reads SGHDT; CDR2 reads YYEEEE. The CDR3 contains 15 residues. Trimming took 4 bases from V and 3 from J, leaving 13 bases between them. The CDR3 loop reads CASSLLGASNEKLFF. In DNA, the CDR3 is TGTGCCAGCAGCCTGTTGGGGGCATCTAATGAAAAACTGTTTTTT.

The rearrangement links TRBV14 to TRBJ2-5, with D possibly TRBD1 on 5 matching bases. This CDR3 spans 15 amino acids. CDR1 and CDR2 from the germline V gene are SGHDN and FVKESK. V was cut by 0 bases and J by 5 bases, with 13 bases left in between. The CDR3 region has the DNA TGTGCCAGCAGCCAAGATGCAGGGTTTTTGGAGACCCAGTACTTC. Translated, it gives CASSQDAGFLETQYF.